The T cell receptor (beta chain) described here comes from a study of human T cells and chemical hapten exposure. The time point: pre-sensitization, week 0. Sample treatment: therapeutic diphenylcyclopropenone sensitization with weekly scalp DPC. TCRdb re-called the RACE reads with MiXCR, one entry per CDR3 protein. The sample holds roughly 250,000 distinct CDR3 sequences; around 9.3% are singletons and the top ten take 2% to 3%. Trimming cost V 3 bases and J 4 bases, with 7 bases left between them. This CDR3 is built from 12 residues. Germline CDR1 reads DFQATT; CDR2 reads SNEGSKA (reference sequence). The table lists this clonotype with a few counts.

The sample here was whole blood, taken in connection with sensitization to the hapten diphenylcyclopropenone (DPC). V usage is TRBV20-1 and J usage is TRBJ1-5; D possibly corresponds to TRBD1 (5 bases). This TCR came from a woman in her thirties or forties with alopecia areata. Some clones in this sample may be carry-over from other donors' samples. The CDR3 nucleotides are TGCAGTGCTAGCGACAGAAATCAGCCCCAGCATTTT. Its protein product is CSASDRNQPQHF.